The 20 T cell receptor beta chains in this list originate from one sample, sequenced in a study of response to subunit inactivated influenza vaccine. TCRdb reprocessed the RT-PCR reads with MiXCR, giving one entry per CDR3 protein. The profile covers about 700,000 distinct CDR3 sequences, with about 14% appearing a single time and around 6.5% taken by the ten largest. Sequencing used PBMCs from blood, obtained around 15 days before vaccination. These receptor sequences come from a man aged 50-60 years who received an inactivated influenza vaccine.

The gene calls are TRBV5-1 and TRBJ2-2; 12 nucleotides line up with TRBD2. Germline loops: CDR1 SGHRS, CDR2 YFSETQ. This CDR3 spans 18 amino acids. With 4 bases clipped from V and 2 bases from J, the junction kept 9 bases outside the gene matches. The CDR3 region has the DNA TGCGCCAGCAGCAAGAGGGGACTAGCGGGTCTAAACACCGGGGAGCTGTTTTTT. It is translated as CASSKRGLAGLNTGELFF. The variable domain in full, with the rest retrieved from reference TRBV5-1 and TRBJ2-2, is KAGVTQTPRYLIKTRGQQVTLSCSPISGHRSVSWYQQTPGQGLQFLFEYFSETQRNKGNFPGRFSGRQFSNSRSEMNVSTLELGDSALYLCASSKRGLAGLNTGELFFGEGSRLTVL.

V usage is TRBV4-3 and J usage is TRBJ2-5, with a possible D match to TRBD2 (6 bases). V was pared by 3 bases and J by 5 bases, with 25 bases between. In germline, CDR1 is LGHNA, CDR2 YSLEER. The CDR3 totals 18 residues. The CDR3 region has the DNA TGCGCCAGCAGCCACCTCTGGAGGGAGGAGGGGCAATCGGAGACCCAGTACTTC. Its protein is CASSHLWREEGQSETQYF.

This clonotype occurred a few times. The CDR3 DNA sequence: TGTGCCAGCAGCCCCCAGAGGGCGGGAGGAGAGACCCAGTACTTC. Translated: CASSPQRAGGETQYF. The rearrangement joins TRBV3-1 to TRBJ2-5, with 8 bases matching TRBD2. This CDR3 is 15 amino acids long. Germline CDR1 and CDR2: LGHDT and YNNKEL (reference sequence). With V trimmed by 4 bases and J by 4 bases, 8 bases remained unmatched.

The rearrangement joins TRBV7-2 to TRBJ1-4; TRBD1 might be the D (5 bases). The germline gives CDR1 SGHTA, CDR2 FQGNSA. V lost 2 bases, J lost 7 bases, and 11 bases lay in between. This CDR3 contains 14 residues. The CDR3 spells CASSLSRDFEKLFF. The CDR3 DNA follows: TGTGCCAGCAGCTTAAGTCGGGACTTTGAAAAACTGTTTTTT.

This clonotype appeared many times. CDR3 nucleotide sequence: TGTGCCATCAGTGACAGGGAGATAACCTACGAGCAGTACTTC. This encodes CAISDREITYEQYF. This chain connects TRBV10-3 to TRBJ2-7; either TRBD1 or TRBD2 may supply D (5 bases each). The germline V and J ends were trimmed by 3 bases and 2 bases, with 11 bases remaining between them. The CDR3 loop spans 14 amino acids. Germline CDR1 reads ENHRY; CDR2 reads SYGVKD.

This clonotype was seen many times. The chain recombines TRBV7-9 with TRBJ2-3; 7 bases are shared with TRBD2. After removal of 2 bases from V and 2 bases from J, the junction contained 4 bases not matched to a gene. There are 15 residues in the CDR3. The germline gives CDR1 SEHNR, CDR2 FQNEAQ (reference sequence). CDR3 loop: CASSLSRGVTDTQYF. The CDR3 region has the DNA TGTGCCAGCAGCTTATCTCGGGGGGTCACAGATACGCAGTATTTT.

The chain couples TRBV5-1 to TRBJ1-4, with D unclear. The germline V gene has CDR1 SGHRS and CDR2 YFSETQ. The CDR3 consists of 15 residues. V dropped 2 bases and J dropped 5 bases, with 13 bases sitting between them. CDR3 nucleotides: TGCGCCAGCAGCTTAGCCGGCGACAAAAATGAAAAACTGTTTTTT. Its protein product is CASSLAGDKNEKLFF.

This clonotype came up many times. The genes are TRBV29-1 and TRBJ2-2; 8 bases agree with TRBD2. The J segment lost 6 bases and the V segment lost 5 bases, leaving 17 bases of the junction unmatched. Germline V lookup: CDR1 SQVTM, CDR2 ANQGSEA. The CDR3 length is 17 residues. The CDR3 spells CSVRLEDGTRVAGELFF. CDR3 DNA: TGCAGCGTTCGCTTGGAAGACGGGACTAGAGTTGCCGGGGAGCTGTTTTTT.

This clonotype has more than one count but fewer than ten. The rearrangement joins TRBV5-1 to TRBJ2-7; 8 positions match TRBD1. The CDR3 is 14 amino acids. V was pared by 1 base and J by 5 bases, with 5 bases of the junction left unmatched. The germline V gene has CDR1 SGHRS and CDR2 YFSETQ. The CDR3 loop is CASSLTGGQDEQYF. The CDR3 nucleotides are TGCGCCAGCAGCTTGACAGGGGGACAAGACGAGCAGTACTTC.

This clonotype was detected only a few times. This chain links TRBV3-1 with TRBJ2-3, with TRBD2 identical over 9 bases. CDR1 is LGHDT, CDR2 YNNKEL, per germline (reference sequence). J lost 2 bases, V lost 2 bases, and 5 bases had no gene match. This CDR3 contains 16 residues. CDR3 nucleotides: TGTGCCAGCAGCCAACTAGCGGGGTCTGACACAGATACGCAGTATTTT. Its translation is CASSQLAGSDTDTQYF.

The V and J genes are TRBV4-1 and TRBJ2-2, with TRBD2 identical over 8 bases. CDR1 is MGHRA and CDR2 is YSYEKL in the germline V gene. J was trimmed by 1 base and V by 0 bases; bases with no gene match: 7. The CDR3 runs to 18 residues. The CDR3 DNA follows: TGCGCCAGCAGCCAAGATTTCCTGGGACTAGAGAACACCGGGGAGCTGTTTTTT. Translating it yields CASSQDFLGLENTGELFF.

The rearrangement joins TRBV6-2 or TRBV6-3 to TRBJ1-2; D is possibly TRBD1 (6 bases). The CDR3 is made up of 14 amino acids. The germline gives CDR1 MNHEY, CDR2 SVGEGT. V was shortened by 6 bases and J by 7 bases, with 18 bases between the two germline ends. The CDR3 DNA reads TGTGCCAGCAGCTCTTTACAGGGTACAAGTGGCTACACCTTC. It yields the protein CASSSLQGTSGYTF.

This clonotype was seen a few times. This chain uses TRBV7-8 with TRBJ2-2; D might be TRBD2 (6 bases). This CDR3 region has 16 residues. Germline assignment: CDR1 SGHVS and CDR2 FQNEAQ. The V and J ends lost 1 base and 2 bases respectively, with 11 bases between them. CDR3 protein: CASSLGASANTGELFF. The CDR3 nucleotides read TGTGCCAGCAGCTTAGGGGCTAGCGCTAACACCGGGGAGCTGTTTTTT.

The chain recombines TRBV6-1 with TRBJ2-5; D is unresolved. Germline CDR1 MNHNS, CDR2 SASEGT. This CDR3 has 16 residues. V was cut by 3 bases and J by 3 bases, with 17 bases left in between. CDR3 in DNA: TGTGCCAGCAGTGAGCTGATAGTGGAAAAAAAAGAGACCCAGTACTTC. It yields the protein CASSELIVEKKETQYF.

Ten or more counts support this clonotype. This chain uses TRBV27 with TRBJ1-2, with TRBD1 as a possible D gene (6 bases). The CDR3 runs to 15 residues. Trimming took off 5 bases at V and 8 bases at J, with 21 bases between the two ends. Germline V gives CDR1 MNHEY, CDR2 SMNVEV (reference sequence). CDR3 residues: CASSQGGGLIQGYTF. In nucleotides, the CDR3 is TGTGCCAGCAGTCAAGGGGGGGGCCTGATCCAGGGCTACACCTTC.

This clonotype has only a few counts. The CDR3 here is CASSVAWADTQYF. DNA for the CDR3: TGTGCCAGCAGCGTAGCTTGGGCAGATACGCAGTATTTT. This chain joins TRBV9 and TRBJ2-3; D not certain. Germline CDR1 reads SGDLS; CDR2 reads YYNGEE. CDR3 length: 13 residues. Trimming left V 0 bases short and J 4 bases short, with 6 bases between.

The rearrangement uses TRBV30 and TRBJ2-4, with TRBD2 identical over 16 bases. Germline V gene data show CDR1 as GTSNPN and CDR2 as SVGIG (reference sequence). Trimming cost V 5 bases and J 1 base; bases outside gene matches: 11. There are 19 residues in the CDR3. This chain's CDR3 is CAWDESGTSGRAAKNIQYF. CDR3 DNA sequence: TGTGCCTGGGACGAGTCCGGGACTAGCGGGAGGGCCGCCAAAAACATTCAGTACTTC.

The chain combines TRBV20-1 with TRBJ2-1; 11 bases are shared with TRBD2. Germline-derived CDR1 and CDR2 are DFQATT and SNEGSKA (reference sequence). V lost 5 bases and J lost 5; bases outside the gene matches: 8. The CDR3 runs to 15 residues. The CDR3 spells CSARPGLAVHNEQFF. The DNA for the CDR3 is TGCAGTGCTCGCCCGGGACTAGCGGTTCACAATGAGCAGTTCTTC.

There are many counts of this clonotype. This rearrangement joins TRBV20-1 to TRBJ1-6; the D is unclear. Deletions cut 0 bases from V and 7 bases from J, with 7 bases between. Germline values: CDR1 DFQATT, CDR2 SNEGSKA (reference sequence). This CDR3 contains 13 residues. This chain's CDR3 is CSARDFPNSPLHF. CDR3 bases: TGCAGTGCTAGAGATTTTCCAAATTCACCCCTCCACTTT.

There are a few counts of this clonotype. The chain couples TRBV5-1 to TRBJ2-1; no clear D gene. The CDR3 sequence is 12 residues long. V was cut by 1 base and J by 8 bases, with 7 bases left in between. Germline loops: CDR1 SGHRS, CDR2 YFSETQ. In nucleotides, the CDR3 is TGCGCCAGCAGCTTGCTGGGTTATGAGCAGTTCTTC. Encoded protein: CASSLLGYEQFF.